This T cell receptor beta chain emerged from a study of blood T cell repertoires in COVID-19. Using immunoSEQ multiplex PCR, the repertoire was profiled, and TCRdb retains in-frame clones only, with some absent. The table records more than 110,000 clones, approximately 80% of them present only once. Germline loops: CDR1 MDHEN, CDR2 SYDVKM. V was clipped by 6 bases and J by 6 bases, with 14 bases between them. The CDR3 totals 14 residues. The chain combines TRBV28 with TRBJ2-2; tentatively, D is TRBD1 (6 bases). The sequenced material came from peripheral blood. The TCR originated in a woman of 80 years or more in a cohort sampled during active or convalescent COVID-19. The CDR3 DNA reads as TGTGCCAGCAGCCCCCCCAGGGGAGCCGGGGAGCTGTTTTTT. Protein product: CASSPPRGAGELFF.